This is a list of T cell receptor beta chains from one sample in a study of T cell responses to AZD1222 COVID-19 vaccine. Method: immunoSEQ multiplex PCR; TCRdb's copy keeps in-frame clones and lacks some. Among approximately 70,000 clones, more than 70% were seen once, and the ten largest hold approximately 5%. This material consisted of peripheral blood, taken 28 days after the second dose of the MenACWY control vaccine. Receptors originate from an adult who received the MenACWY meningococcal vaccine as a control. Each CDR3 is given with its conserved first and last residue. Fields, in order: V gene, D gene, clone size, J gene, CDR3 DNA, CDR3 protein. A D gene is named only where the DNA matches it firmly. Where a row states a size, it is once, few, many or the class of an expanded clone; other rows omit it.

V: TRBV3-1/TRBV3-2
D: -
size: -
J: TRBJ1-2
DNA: TGTGCCAGCAGCCAAGATCTTGCGGCAGCCAACTATGGCTACACCTTC
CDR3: CASSQDLAAANYGYTF

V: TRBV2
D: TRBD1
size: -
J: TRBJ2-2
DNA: TGTGCCAGCACCTACAGGGGGCGGTGGGCCGGGGAGCTGTTTTTT
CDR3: CASTYRGRWAGELFF

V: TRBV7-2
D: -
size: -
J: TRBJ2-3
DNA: TGTGCCAGCAGCCCCGGTGGTGGAGATACGCAGTATTTT
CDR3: CASSPGGGDTQYF

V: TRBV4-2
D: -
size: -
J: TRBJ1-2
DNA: TGTGCCAGCAGCCAAGATATGTCGGGGACGGTACACTATGGCTACACCTTC
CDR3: CASSQDMSGTVHYGYTF

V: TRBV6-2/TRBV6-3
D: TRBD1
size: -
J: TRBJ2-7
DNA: TGTGCCAGCAGTTATCCCGGACAGGGGGCCTACGAGCAGTACTTC
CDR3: CASSYPGQGAYEQYF

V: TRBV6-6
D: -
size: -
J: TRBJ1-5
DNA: TGTGCCAGCAGTTATGGCGGGAATCAGCCCCAGCATTTT
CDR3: CASSYGGNQPQHF

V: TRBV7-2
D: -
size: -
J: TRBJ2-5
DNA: TGTGCCAGCAGCCCAAGGAATAACAAAGAGACCCAGTACTTC
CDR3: CASSPRNNKETQYF

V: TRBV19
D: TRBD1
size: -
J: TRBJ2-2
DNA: TGTGCCAGTAGTACCTCCGGGACAGGGGTGGCCGGGGAGCTGTTTTTT
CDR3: CASSTSGTGVAGELFF

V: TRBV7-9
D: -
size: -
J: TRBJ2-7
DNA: TGTGCCAGCAGCTTACAGGACAGCTCCCTGGAGCAGTACTTC
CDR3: CASSLQDSSLEQYF

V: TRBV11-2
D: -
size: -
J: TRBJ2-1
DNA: TGTGCCAGCAGCCCCGATTCCGGGACTGTACAGTTCTTC
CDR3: CASSPDSGTVQFF

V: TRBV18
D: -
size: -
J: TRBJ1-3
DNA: TGTGCCAGCTCACCACTACCGCAGGGTTCTGGAAACACCATATATTTT
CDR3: CASSPLPQGSGNTIYF

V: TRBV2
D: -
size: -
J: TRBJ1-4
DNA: TGTGCCAAAACCTACAGTGCAACTAATGAAAAACTGTTTTTT
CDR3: CAKTYSATNEKLFF

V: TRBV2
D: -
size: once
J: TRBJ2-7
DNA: TGTGCCAGCAGTGTCGGTCGGCTTCGTGACTACGAGCAGTACTTC
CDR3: CASSVGRLRDYEQYF

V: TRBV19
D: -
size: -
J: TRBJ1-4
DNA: TGTGCCAGTAGGGTGCGGAATGAAAAACTGTTTTTT
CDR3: CASRVRNEKLFF

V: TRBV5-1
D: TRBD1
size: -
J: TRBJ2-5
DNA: TGCGCCAGCAGCCGGGACAGCCAAGAGACCCAGTACTTC
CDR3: CASSRDSQETQYF

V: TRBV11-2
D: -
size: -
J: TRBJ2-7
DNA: TGTGCCAGCAGCGAAACAGGATACGAGCAGTACTTC
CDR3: CASSETGYEQYF

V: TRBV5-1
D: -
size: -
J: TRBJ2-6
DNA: TGCGCCAGCAGCTTGGGCACCTCTGGGGCCAACGTCCTGACTTTC
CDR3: CASSLGTSGANVLTF

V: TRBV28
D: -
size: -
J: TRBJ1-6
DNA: TGTGCCAGCAGACCTCCTAATTCACCCCTCCACTTT
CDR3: CASRPPNSPLHF

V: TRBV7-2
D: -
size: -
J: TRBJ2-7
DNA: TGTGCCAGCAGCTTAGAACGATACTCCTACGAGCAGTACTTC
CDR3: CASSLERYSYEQYF

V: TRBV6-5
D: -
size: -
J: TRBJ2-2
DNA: TGTGCCAGCACCCTCCACGGCGGGGAGCTGTTTTTT
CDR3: CASTLHGGELFF

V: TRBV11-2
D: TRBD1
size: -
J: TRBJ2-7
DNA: TGTGCCAGCAGCGCAATGCAGGGGGCCTACGAGCAGTACTTC
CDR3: CASSAMQGAYEQYF

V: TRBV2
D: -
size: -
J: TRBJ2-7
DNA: TGTGCCAGCAGCGGACTACTCGGGCCCTACGAGCAGTACTTC
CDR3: CASSGLLGPYEQYF

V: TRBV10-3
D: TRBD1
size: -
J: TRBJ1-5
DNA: TGTGCCATCAGTGGACAGGGGAGCAATCAGCCCCAGCATTTT
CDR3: CAISGQGSNQPQHF

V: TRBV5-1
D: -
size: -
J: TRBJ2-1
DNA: TGCGCCAGCAGCTCCGCCTCGCCCCCCAATGAGCAGTTCTTC
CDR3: CASSSASPPNEQFF

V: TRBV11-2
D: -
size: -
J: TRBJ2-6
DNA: TGTGCCAGCAGCACCGCCACGTCGGGGGCCAACGTCCTGACTTTC
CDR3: CASSTATSGANVLTF

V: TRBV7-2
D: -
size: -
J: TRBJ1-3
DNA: TGTGCCAGCAGCTTAGTAGGGGTCTCTGGAAACACCATATATTTT
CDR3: CASSLVGVSGNTIYF

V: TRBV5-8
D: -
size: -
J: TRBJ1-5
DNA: TGTGCCAGCAGCCAAAATTTCAGGGAACTAAATCAGCCCCAGCATTTT
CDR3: CASSQNFRELNQPQHF

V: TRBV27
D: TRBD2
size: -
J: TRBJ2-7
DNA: TGTGCCACCCGGACTAGCGGGGGGGGAGGCGAGCAGTACTTC
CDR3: CATRTSGGGGEQYF

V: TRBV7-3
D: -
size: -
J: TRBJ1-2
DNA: TGTGCCAGCCGAACAGGGCCCAACTATGGCTACACCTTC
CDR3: CASRTGPNYGYTF

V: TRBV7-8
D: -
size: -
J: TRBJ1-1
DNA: TGTGCCAGCAGTTCTACAGGGATCACCACTGAAGCTTTCTTT
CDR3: CASSSTGITTEAFF

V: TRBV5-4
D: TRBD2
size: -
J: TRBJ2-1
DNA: TGTGCCAGCCGCCCAACCCTAGCGGTTTCCTACAATGAGCAGTTCTTC
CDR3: CASRPTLAVSYNEQFF

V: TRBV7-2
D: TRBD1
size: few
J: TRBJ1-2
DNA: TGTGCCAGCAGCCCATACAGGGGTTGGGATGGCTACACCTTC
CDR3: CASSPYRGWDGYTF

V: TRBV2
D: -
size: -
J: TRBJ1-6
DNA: TGTGCCAGCCGGGACCCCTATTCACCCCTCCACTTT
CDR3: CASRDPYSPLHF

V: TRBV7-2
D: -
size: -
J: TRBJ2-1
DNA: TGTGCCAGCAGCTGGAGACAGGCTCGGGAGCAGTTCTTC
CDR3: CASSWRQAREQFF

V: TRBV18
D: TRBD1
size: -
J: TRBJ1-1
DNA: TGTGCCAGCTCACCAGGACAGGGGACCAACACTGAAGCTTTCTTT
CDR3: CASSPGQGTNTEAFF

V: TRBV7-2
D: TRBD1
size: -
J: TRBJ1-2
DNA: TGTGCCAGCAGCAGAGGAGAGGGGGCCTATGGCTACACCTTC
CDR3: CASSRGEGAYGYTF

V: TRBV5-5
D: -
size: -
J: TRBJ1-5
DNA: TGTGCCAGCAGCATAACGTTCGCCGGGAGGGCCCAGCATTTT
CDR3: CASSITFAGRAQHF

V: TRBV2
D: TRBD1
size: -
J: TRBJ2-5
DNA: TGTGCCAGCAGTGGGGTCAGGGGGCAAGAGACCCAGTACTTC
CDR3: CASSGVRGQETQYF